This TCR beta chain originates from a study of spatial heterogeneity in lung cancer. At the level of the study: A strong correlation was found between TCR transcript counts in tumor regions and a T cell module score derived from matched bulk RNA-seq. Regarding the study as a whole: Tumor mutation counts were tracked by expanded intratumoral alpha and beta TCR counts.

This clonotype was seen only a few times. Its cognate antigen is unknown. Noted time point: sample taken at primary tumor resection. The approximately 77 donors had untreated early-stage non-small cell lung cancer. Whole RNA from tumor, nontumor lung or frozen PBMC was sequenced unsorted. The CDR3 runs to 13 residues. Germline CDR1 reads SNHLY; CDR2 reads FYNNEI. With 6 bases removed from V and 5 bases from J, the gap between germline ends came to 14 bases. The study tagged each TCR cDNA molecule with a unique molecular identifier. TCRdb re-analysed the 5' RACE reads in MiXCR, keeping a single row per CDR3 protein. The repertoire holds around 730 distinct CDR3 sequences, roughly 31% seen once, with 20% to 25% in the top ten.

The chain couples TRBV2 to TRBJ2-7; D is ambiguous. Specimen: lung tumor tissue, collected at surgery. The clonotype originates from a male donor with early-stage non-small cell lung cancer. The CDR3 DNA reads TGTGCCAGCAGGGCCTCCCTTTGGGACGAGCAGTACTTC. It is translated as CASRASLWDEQYF.